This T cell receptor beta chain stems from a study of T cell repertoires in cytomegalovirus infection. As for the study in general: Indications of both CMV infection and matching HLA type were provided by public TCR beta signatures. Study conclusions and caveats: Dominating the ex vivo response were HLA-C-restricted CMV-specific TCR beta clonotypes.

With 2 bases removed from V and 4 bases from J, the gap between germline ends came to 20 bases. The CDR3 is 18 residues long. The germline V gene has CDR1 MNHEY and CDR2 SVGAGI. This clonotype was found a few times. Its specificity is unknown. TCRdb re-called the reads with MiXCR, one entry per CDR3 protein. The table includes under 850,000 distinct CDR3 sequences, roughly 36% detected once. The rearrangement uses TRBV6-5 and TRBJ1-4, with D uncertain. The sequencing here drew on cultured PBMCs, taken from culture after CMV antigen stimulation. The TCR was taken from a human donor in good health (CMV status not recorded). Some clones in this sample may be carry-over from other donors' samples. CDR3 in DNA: TGTGCCAGCAGTTACCCTGTCGTAAGGACGCCAGATAATGAAAAACTGTTTTTT. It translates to CASSYPVVRTPDNEKLFF.